These 21 T cell receptor beta chains were sequenced from one sample in a study of blood T cell repertoires in COVID-19 (dated by TCRdb to the early 2020s). Library preparation employed the immunoSEQ multiplex PCR assay. TCRdb took this table from immuneACCESS and kept in-frame rearrangements with V and J called. Such tables lack part of the clones; where checked against another copy, unresolved V genes explain under half of the gap, and the rest is unexplained. The sample has 25,000 to 35,000 clones on record, 75% to 90% of them singletons. Of the sample, approximately 48% is held by the ten largest clones. The sequenced sample consisted of peripheral blood. These receptors were collected from a human donor with acute or convalescent COVID-19. The donor label of this sample is uncertain.

This chain links TRBV7-2 with TRBJ2-2, with D perhaps matching TRBD2 (6 bases). Per the germline V gene, CDR1 is SGHTA and CDR2 is FQGNSA. Trimming pared 5 bases from V and 5 bases from J, leaving 18 bases between. The CDR3 covers 16 residues. The CDR3 protein is CASSRQDYGQTGELFF. CDR3 DNA: TGTGCCAGCAGCCGGCAGGACTACGGGCAGACCGGGGAGCTGTTTTTT. The full variable domain, completed using reference TRBV7-2 and TRBJ2-2, is GAGVSQSPSNKVTEKGKDVELRCDPISGHTALYWYRQSLGQGLEFLIYFQGNSAPDKSGLPSDRFSAERTGGSVSTLTIQRTQQEDSAVYLCASSRQDYGQTGELFFGEGSRLTVL.

This chain links TRBV2 with TRBJ2-1; 10 bases align to TRBD2. Germline trimming cut 6 bases from V and 8 bases from J; bases unmatched to any gene: 13. This CDR3 is 16 amino acids long. Germline values: CDR1 SNHLY, CDR2 FYNNEI. Here the CDR3 DNA reads TGTGCCAGCAGATCCCGGACTAGCGGCCGTCGGGATGAGCAGTTCTTC. This translates into CASRSRTSGRRDEQFF.

The chain recombines TRBV6-5 with TRBJ1-5; 10 bases map to TRBD1. V shed 6 bases, J shed 4 bases, and the junction held 6 bases outside the gene matches. Germline CDR1 and CDR2: MNHEY and SVGAGI. CDR3 length: 15 amino acids. The CDR3 DNA reads TGTGCCAGCAGCCAGACAGGGGGCTTTAATCAGCCCCAGCATTTT. Translating gives CASSQTGGFNQPQHF.

The rearrangement links TRBV30 to TRBJ2-7; 9 nucleotides match TRBD1. Germline V gene lookup returns CDR1 GTSNPN and CDR2 SVGIG (reference sequence). The CDR3 extends over 14 amino acids. V lost 0 bases to trimming and J lost 7 bases; unmatched junction nucleotides: 7. The CDR3 DNA reads TGTGCCTGGAGTGTACTACAGGGGGCGGGGGAGCAGTACTTC. This sequence encodes CAWSVLQGAGEQYF.

The chain has TRBV25-1 and TRBJ2-1, with 10 bases aligning to TRBD1. V shed 7 bases and J 6 bases; nucleotides not matched to a gene: 6. The germline CDR1 and CDR2 sequences are MGHDK and SYGVNS. The CDR3 length is 14 residues. The CDR3 sequence is CASTGTGDGNEQFF. The CDR3 DNA follows: TGTGCCAGCACCGGGACAGGGGATGGCAATGAGCAGTTCTTC.

This chain connects TRBV28 to TRBJ2-5; the D gene is possibly TRBD1 (6 bases). This CDR3 region has 12 residues. V was trimmed by 9 bases and J by 5 bases, leaving 13 bases between them. Germline V lookup: CDR1 MDHEN, CDR2 SYDVKM. The CDR3 bases are TGTGCCAGTAGGGGGATGTGGGAGACCCAGTACTTC. Translating gives CASRGMWETQYF.

The V call is TRBV5-1, the J call TRBJ1-2; 8 positions agree with TRBD1. Trimming at V came to 4 bases and at J to 8 bases, leaving 13 bases not matched to a gene. This CDR3 comprises 15 residues. In germline, CDR1 is SGHRS, CDR2 YFSETQ. CDR3 sequence (DNA): TGCGCCAGCAGCCCCGAACAGGGGGTAATTAGGGGCTACACCTTC. It specifies CASSPEQGVIRGYTF. The full variable domain, with the rest looked up from reference TRBV5-1 and TRBJ1-2, is KAGVTQTPRYLIKTRGQQVTLSCSPISGHRSVSWYQQTPGQGLQFLFEYFSETQRNKGNFPGRFSGRQFSNSRSEMNVSTLELGDSALYLCASSPEQGVIRGYTFGSGTRLTVV.

This sequence joins TRBV27 and TRBJ2-2; 13 bases are a match to TRBD2. The V and J ends lost 1 base and 0 bases, in that order; junction bases with no gene match: 8. The CDR3 runs to 20 residues. Germline V gene lookup returns CDR1 MNHEY and CDR2 SMNVEV (reference sequence). This CDR3 reads CASSLWALAGGPSNTGELFF. The CDR3 DNA sequence: TGTGCCAGCAGTTTATGGGCACTAGCGGGAGGGCCCTCGAACACCGGGGAGCTGTTTTTT.

J is TRBJ1-2 and V is TRBV12-3 or TRBV12-4; D is uncertain. The V end was cut by 5 bases, the J end by 8 bases, with 12 bases between. This CDR3 spans 12 amino acids. DNA of the CDR3: TGTGCCAGCAGTAGCTCCCTGCGGGGCTACACCTTC. Translating it yields CASSSSLRGYTF.

The chain links TRBV6-5 to TRBJ2-7, with D possibly being TRBD2 (6 bases). The CDR3 is 14 residues long. The germline V and J ends were trimmed by 5 bases and 3 bases, with 14 bases remaining between them. Germline V gene sequence: CDR1 MNHEY, CDR2 SVGAGI. The CDR3 protein is CASSRGLHDYEQYF. The CDR3 DNA reads as TGTGCCAGCAGTAGGGGACTCCATGACTACGAGCAGTACTTC.

The V call is TRBV19, the J call TRBJ2-2; TRBD2 might be the D (5 bases). The V and J ends lost 7 bases and 4 bases respectively, with 16 bases between them. This CDR3 is built from 15 residues. CDR1 is LNHDA, CDR2 SQIVND, per germline (reference sequence). The DNA of the CDR3 is TGTGCCAGTACCCCGGTGGAGGCCGGCACCGGGGAGCTGTTTTTT. It translates to CASTPVEAGTGELFF. Using reference TRBV19 and TRBJ2-2 for the parts outside the CDR3, the full variable domain is DGGITQSPKYLFRKEGQNVTLSCEQNLNHDAMYWYRQDPGQGLRLIYYSQIVNDFQKGDIAEGYSVSREKKESFPLTVTSAQKNPTAFYLCASTPVEAGTGELFFGEGSRLTVL.

The gene calls are TRBV7-2 and TRBJ2-5; 8 nucleotides agree with TRBD2. Germline V gene data show CDR1 as SGHTA and CDR2 as FQGNSA. V lost 3 bases and J lost 5; bases outside the gene matches: 14. The CDR3 length is 17 residues. The DNA for the CDR3 is TGTGCCAGCAGCTTGGGGCCCGGGGGGGCCGTGAGGGAGACCCAGTACTTC. Translation: CASSLGPGGAVRETQYF.

This clone appeared a single time. The J gene is TRBJ2-7, the V gene TRBV30, with D perhaps matching TRBD1 (5 bases). V lost 0 bases, J lost 4 bases, and 7 bases lay in between. Germline V gene sequence: CDR1 GTSNPN, CDR2 SVGIG (reference sequence). CDR3 size: 12 residues. CDR3 amino acids: CAWSVTGYEQYV. DNA of the CDR3: TGTGCCTGGAGTGTTACAGGTTACGAGCAGTACGTC.

The CDR3 loop is CASSLLAGGQETQYF. CDR3 sequence (DNA): TGTGCCAGCAGCCTACTAGCGGGGGGGCAAGAGACCCAGTACTTC. This chain uses TRBV2 with TRBJ2-5; TRBD2 matches at 13 bases. The V gene end was trimmed by 6 bases and the J gene end by 2 bases; junction bases not matched to a gene: 3. From germline, CDR1 is SNHLY and CDR2 FYNNEI. There are 15 residues in the CDR3. Variable domain in full (rest from reference TRBV2 and TRBJ2-5): EPEVTQTPSHQVTQMGQEVILRCVPISNHLYFYWYRQILGQKVEFLVSFYNNEISEKSEIFDDQFSVERPDGSNFTLKIRSTKLEDSAMYFCASSLLAGGQETQYFGPGTRLLVL.

The chain couples TRBV19 to TRBJ2-3; 11 nucleotides align to TRBD2. Trimming at V came to 9 bases and at J to 1 base, leaving 12 bases not matched to a gene. The CDR3 length is 17 residues. Germline lookup yields CDR1 LNHDA and CDR2 SQIVND (reference sequence). The CDR3 is CASGKFSGGVGTDTQYF. The CDR3 bases are TGTGCCAGCGGGAAGTTTAGCGGGGGGGTGGGCACAGATACGCAGTATTTT.

The V and J genes are TRBV4-1 and TRBJ1-6, with D perhaps TRBD1 (6 bases). Deletions cut 5 bases from V and 0 bases from J, with 11 bases between. Germline lookup yields CDR1 MGHRA and CDR2 YSYEKL. The CDR3 extends over 16 amino acids. The CDR3 DNA follows: TGCGCCAGCAGCTTAAGGGGGAGCTCCTATAATTCACCCCTCCACTTT. It yields the protein CASSLRGSSYNSPLHF.

The chain joins TRBV27 to TRBJ1-2, with 8 bases matching TRBD1. The CDR3 is 13 residues long. Unmatched junction bases numbered 5, after V lost 4 bases and J lost 7 bases. Per germline, CDR1 MNHEY and CDR2 SMNVEV (reference sequence). This CDR3 reads CASSSRTGSGYTF. CDR3 sequence (DNA): TGTGCCAGCAGTTCCAGGACAGGGAGTGGCTACACCTTC.

The chain employs TRBV12-3 or TRBV12-4 and TRBJ2-1, with D hard to call. V was clipped by 3 bases and J by 3 bases, with 6 bases between them. The CDR3 totals 13 residues. Here the CDR3 reads CASSFSGYNEQFF. The CDR3 coding sequence is TGTGCCAGCAGTTTCTCAGGCTACAATGAGCAGTTCTTC.

The rearrangement uses TRBV19 and TRBJ1-1, with D tentatively TRBD1 (5 bases). Germline CDR1 LNHDA, CDR2 SQIVND (reference sequence). The ends were cut back, 1 base at V and 0 bases at J, with 6 bases in the middle. The length of the CDR3 is 14 residues. Here the CDR3 reads CASSIVQVNTEAFF. Here the CDR3 DNA reads TGTGCCAGTAGTATAGTACAGGTGAACACTGAAGCTTTCTTT. Filled out from reference TRBV19 and TRBJ1-1, the complete variable domain reads DGGITQSPKYLFRKEGQNVTLSCEQNLNHDAMYWYRQDPGQGLRLIYYSQIVNDFQKGDIAEGYSVSREKKESFPLTVTSAQKNPTAFYLCASSIVQVNTEAFFGQGTRLTVV.

The V gene is TRBV7-3, the J gene TRBJ2-1; D might be TRBD2 (7 bases). The germline CDR1 and CDR2 sequences are SGHTA and FQGTGA. This CDR3 is 15 amino acids long. V gave up 4 bases and J gave up 6 bases, with 16 bases separating them. The CDR3 spells CASSSGRGALNEQFF. As DNA, the CDR3 is TGTGCCAGCAGCTCAGGCCGGGGGGCCCTCAATGAGCAGTTCTTC.

The chain couples TRBV3-1 (or the pseudogene TRBV3-2) to TRBJ1-1, with D hard to call. V dropped 0 bases and J dropped 8 bases, with 7 bases sitting between them. The CDR3 covers 12 residues. CDR1 and CDR2 from the germline V gene are LGHDT and YNNKEL (reference sequence). This CDR3 is CASSQEGEEAFF. CDR3 DNA: TGTGCCAGCAGCCAAGAGGGAGAAGAAGCTTTCTTT.